This passage covers 9 T cell receptor beta chains from one sample sequenced in a study of identical twins. Each CDR3 protein is one row after TCRdb ran MiXCR on the 5' RACE reads. The table has hundreds of thousands of distinct CDR3 sequences, roughly 9% seen once. The sample was also linked to a second study, of yellow fever vaccine responses in identical twins.

Sequencing input: CD8+ T cells sorted from blood. The source of these receptors is a woman younger than 30 in good health.

There are many counts of this clonotype. The rearrangement joins TRBV7-9 to TRBJ2-3; tentatively, D is TRBD1 or TRBD2 (5 bases each). CDR3 length: 15 amino acids. The germline V gene has CDR1 SEHNR and CDR2 FQNEAQ (reference sequence). V gave up 3 bases and J gave up 1 base, with 11 bases separating them. DNA for the CDR3: TGTGCCAGCAGCTTCGGGACCACTCGCACAGATACGCAGTATTTT. Translating it yields CASSFGTTRTDTQYF.

This clonotype was seen more than once but under ten times. The chain couples TRBV4-3 to TRBJ2-7; the match to TRBD1 covers 9 bases. The CDR3 is 13 residues long. Trimming took 3 bases from V and 5 from J; bases not matched to a gene: 2. Per the germline V gene, CDR1 is LGHNA and CDR2 is YSLEER. DNA for the CDR3: TGCGCCAGCAGCCACGGACAGGGGAACGAGCAGTACTTC. This gives the protein CASSHGQGNEQYF.

This chain connects TRBV12-3 or TRBV12-4 to TRBJ2-5; no reliable D call. Trimming took 1 base from V and 0 from J, leaving 12 bases between them. The CDR3 totals 16 residues. The DNA of the CDR3 is TGTGCCAGCAGTTTAGTTTCAGCAGAGTACCAAGAGACCCAGTACTTC. Its translation: CASSLVSAEYQETQYF.

This clonotype was picked up a small number of times. The V and J genes are TRBV6-1 and TRBJ1-5, with D perhaps matching TRBD1 (5 bases). Germline loops: CDR1 MNHNS, CDR2 SASEGT. The ends were cut back, 6 bases at V and 0 bases at J, with 12 bases in the middle. The CDR3 runs 15 residues. This chain's CDR3 is CASRTGGYSNQPQHF. The CDR3 coding sequence is TGTGCCAGCAGGACGGGGGGATATAGCAATCAGCCCCAGCATTTT.

This clonotype has at least ten counts. The chain links TRBV12-3 or TRBV12-4 to TRBJ2-2; 9 nucleotides match TRBD2. V shed 5 bases and J 1 base; nucleotides not matched to a gene: 8. The length of the CDR3 is 17 residues. In DNA form, the CDR3 reads TGTGCCAGCAGTCCACTTCCTAGCGGGGAGAACACCGGGGAGCTGTTTTTT. Translated, it gives CASSPLPSGENTGELFF.

The chain combines TRBV19 with TRBJ2-1; 9 positions agree with TRBD2. The CDR3 sequence is 16 residues long. Trimming at V came to 1 base and at J to 0 bases, leaving 1 base not matched to a gene. The V gene's germline CDR1 is LNHDA and CDR2 SQIVND (reference sequence). Here the CDR3 reads CASSIASGVSYNEQFF. The CDR3 DNA is TGTGCCAGTAGTATAGCTAGCGGGGTCTCCTACAATGAGCAGTTCTTC.

This clonotype was counted many times. The rearrangement uses TRBV4-1 and TRBJ2-3; no firm D call. V lost 1 base and J lost 1, with 12 bases in between. In germline, CDR1 is MGHRA, CDR2 YSYEKL. The CDR3 is made up of 16 amino acids. The CDR3 spells CASSQGTSMGTDTQYF. The CDR3, as DNA: TGCGCCAGCAGCCAAGGCACTTCTATGGGCACAGATACGCAGTATTTT.

This clonotype was seen more than once but under ten times. The genes are TRBV7-6 and TRBJ2-7, with D perhaps TRBD1 (5 bases). V gave up 4 bases and J gave up 6 bases, with 16 bases separating them. CDR3 length equals 14 residues. CDR1 and CDR2 from the germline V gene are SGHVS and FNYEAQ. The CDR3 sequence: CASSSFPGSGEQYF. The CDR3 DNA reads as TGTGCCAGCAGCTCATTTCCAGGGTCCGGCGAGCAGTACTTC.

This clonotype was observed at least ten times. The rearrangement links TRBV20-1 to TRBJ2-3, with 10 bases matching TRBD2. There are 15 residues in the CDR3. The V gene's germline CDR1 is DFQATT and CDR2 SNEGSKA (reference sequence). Trimming took 1 base from V and 5 from J; bases not matched to a gene: 6. This CDR3 reads CSARVTSGVKDTQYF. In DNA, the CDR3 is TGCAGTGCTAGAGTAACTAGCGGGGTGAAAGATACGCAGTATTTT.